These T cell receptor beta chains were read from a single sample in a study of shared clonotypes between healthy human individuals. Profiled with immunoSEQ multiplex PCR; TCRdb holds only in-frame clones, not every one. Of fewer than 3 million clones in the sample, 85% to 95% were seen once. The material sequenced was naive CD4+ T cells from PBMCs. The origin of the receptors is a man aged 18 to 35 in good health. Some clones in this sample may be carry-over from other donors' samples. CDR3s include the opening cysteine and the closing phenylalanine or tryptophan. A D gene is named only where the DNA matches it firmly. Clone size appears in some rows only: once, few, many, or a class for an expanded clone.

-	TRBV7-2	-	TRBJ2-5	CASSSSWALETQYF	TGTGCCAGCAGCTCCTCGTGGGCGCTCGAGACCCAGTACTTC
-	TRBV30	TRBD1	TRBJ1-1	CAWETGTGGARNTEAFF	TGTGCCTGGGAAACCGGGACAGGGGGCGCTCGGAACACTGAAGCTTTCTTT
-	TRBV7-8	-	TRBJ2-5	CASSRTGSDQETQYF	TGTGCCAGCAGCCGTACAGGTTCGGACCAAGAGACCCAGTACTTC
once	TRBV5-1	TRBD1	TRBJ1-5	CASTTSYRGGDSNQPQHF	TGCGCCAGCACAACCTCCTACAGGGGTGGGGATAGCAATCAGCCCCAGCATTTT
-	TRBV29-1	TRBD1	TRBJ2-1	CSVEGQGHNEQFF	TGCAGCGTTGAAGGACAGGGGCACAATGAGCAGTTCTTC
-	TRBV27	-	TRBJ1-5	CASSSYRGTVEWPQHF	TGTGCCAGCAGTTCGTACAGAGGGACGGTAGAATGGCCCCAGCATTTT
-	TRBV19	TRBD2	TRBJ2-7	CASSILATSISYEQYF	TGTGCCAGTAGTATATTAGCGACTAGCATCTCCTACGAGCAGTACTTC
once	TRBV27	TRBD2	TRBJ2-3	CASRALAGGPDTQYF	TGTGCCAGCAGAGCACTAGCGGGAGGGCCAGATACGCAGTATTTT
-	TRBV6-1	-	TRBJ1-3	CASSEGFSGNTIYF	TGTGCCAGCAGCGAAGGATTCTCTGGAAACACCATATATTTT
-	TRBV19	TRBD2	TRBJ2-1	CASRSGRSYNEQFF	TGTGCCAGTAGAAGCGGGAGGTCCTACAATGAGCAGTTCTTC
-	TRBV5-1	-	TRBJ2-1	CASSLASPLYNEQFF	TGCGCCAGCAGCTTGGCCAGTCCTCTATACAATGAGCAGTTCTTC
-	TRBV19	-	TRBJ2-7	CASSFDSSSSYEQYF	TGTGCCAGTAGTTTTGACAGCTCCTCCTCCTACGAGCAGTACTTC
-	TRBV2	-	TRBJ2-1	CASSRESYNEQFF	TGTGCCAGCAGCAGGGAATCCTACAATGAGCAGTTCTTC
-	TRBV6-5	TRBD1	TRBJ2-1	CASSSPRDRGSNEQFF	TGTGCCAGCAGTTCTCCCCGGGACAGGGGGTCCAATGAGCAGTTCTTC
-	TRBV7-3	-	TRBJ1-3	CASSAGTTGNTIYF	TGTGCCAGCAGCGCCGGGACAACTGGAAACACCATATATTTT
-	TRBV5-1	TRBD2	TRBJ2-3	CASSPGTSSRTDTQYF	TGCGCCAGCAGTCCCGGGACTAGTTCTCGCACAGATACGCAGTATTTT
-	TRBV28	-	TRBJ1-3	CASRERGNTIYF	TGTGCCAGCAGGGAGCGAGGAAACACCATATATTTT
-	TRBV7-9	-	TRBJ1-1	CASNPLQNTEAFF	TGTGCCAGCAACCCCCTTCAGAACACTGAAGCTTTCTTT
-	TRBV10-1	-	TRBJ1-1	CASQRDLNTEAFF	TGCGCCAGCCAACGGGACCTGAACACTGAAGCTTTCTTT
-	TRBV7-3	-	TRBJ2-3	CASSLIRYSGTDTQYF	TGTGCCAGCAGCTTAATTCGATACTCGGGCACAGATACGCAGTATTTT
few	TRBV29-1	-	TRBJ1-1	CSVGRGWTEAFF	TGCAGCGTTGGCAGGGGATGGACTGAAGCTTTCTTT
-	TRBV19	-	TRBJ1-1	CASSKEQLTNTEAFF	TGTGCCAGTAGTAAGGAACAGCTCACGAACACTGAAGCTTTCTTT
-	TRBV29-1	-	TRBJ2-3	CSVEAAGESTDTQYF	TGCAGCGTTGAAGCGGCAGGGGAAAGCACAGATACGCAGTATTTT
-	TRBV5-8	TRBD1	TRBJ1-5	CASSNRDSYQPQHF	TGTGCCAGCAGCAACCGGGACAGCTATCAGCCCCAGCATTTT
-	TRBV5-6	TRBD1	TRBJ1-2	CASSLDPGQPYYGYTF	TGTGCCAGCAGCTTGGACCCGGGACAGCCCTACTATGGCTACACCTTC
-	TRBV7-2	TRBD2	TRBJ2-7	CASSRPLAGTSYEQYF	TGTGCCAGCAGCCGTCCTCTAGCGGGGACTTCCTACGAGCAGTACTTC
-	TRBV7-3	TRBD2	TRBJ2-5	CASSLQSGGPETQYF	TGTGCCAGCAGCTTACAATCGGGAGGGCCAGAGACCCAGTACTTC
-	TRBV5-1	TRBD1	TRBJ2-5	CASSLGRDRGETQYF	TGCGCCAGCAGCTTGGGACGCGACAGGGGGGAGACCCAGTACTTC
-	TRBV4-3	-	TRBJ1-1	CASSQEGAENTEAFF	TGCGCCAGCAGCCAAGAGGGAGCCGAGAACACTGAAGCTTTCTTT
-	TRBV28	-	TRBJ2-1	CASNVPPWRDIHEQFF	TGTGCCAGCAACGTTCCCCCGTGGCGGGATATCCATGAGCAGTTCTTC
-	TRBV11-2	-	TRBJ2-5	CASSLFTLGFGETQYF	TGTGCCAGCAGCTTGTTCACTCTCGGCTTCGGAGAGACCCAGTACTTC
-	TRBV5-1	-	TRBJ2-2	CASSPSPGPRGTGELFF	TGCGCCAGCAGCCCATCCCCTGGCCCCCGTGGCACCGGGGAGCTGTTTTTT
-	TRBV6-5	-	TRBJ1-2	CASTPAGFGGYTF	TGTGCCAGCACCCCGGCGGGTTTCGGGGGCTACACCTTC
-	TRBV4-1	-	TRBJ1-5	CASSQGGPGPVDQPQHF	TGCGCCAGCAGCCAAGGGGGACCGGGGCCCGTAGATCAGCCCCAGCATTTT
-	TRBV4-1	-	TRBJ2-7	CASSQEAFAYEQYF	TGCGCCAGCAGCCAAGAGGCCTTTGCGTACGAGCAGTACTTC